The 10 T cell receptor beta chains listed next were all sequenced from one sample in a study of metastatic and nonmetastatic thyroid tumors. Not a single patient had been given any form of treatment at any point before undergoing thyroid surgery. TCRdb reassembled clones from the PCR reads with MiXCR. The sample consists of approximately 50,000 clones, 20% to 25% of them appearing once. The sample comprised blood. Every receptor here comes from a female donor with papillary thyroid cancer or a benign thyroid nodule (not recorded which). Some clones in this sample may be carry-over from other donors' samples.

This clone has a count of ten or more. This chain connects TRBV27 to TRBJ1-2; tentatively, D is TRBD1 (6 bases). This CDR3 is 14 amino acids long. V lost 6 bases, J lost 1 base, and 12 bases lay in between. The V gene's germline CDR1 is MNHEY and CDR2 SMNVEV (reference sequence). The CDR3 here is CASSRDTFNYGYTF. In DNA form, the CDR3 reads TGTGCCAGCAGCCGGGACACTTTTAACTATGGCTACACCTTC.

The table lists this clone with many counts. V usage is TRBV4-2 and J usage is TRBJ1-3; D is undetermined. From germline, CDR1 is LGHNA and CDR2 YNFKEQ. The V and J ends lost 5 bases and 4 bases respectively, with 15 bases between them. The CDR3 extends over 15 amino acids. The DNA for the CDR3 is TGTGCCAGCAGCTACGACCCCGACCAGGGAAACACCATATATTTT. Protein: CASSYDPDQGNTIYF.

About this clone: An end of the junction differs from the germline gene, which may be a read error. The V and J genes are TRBV5-1 and TRBJ2-7; no clear D gene. This CDR3 region has 13 residues. Germline V gene data show CDR1 as SGHRS and CDR2 as YFSETQ. This chain's CDR3 is CASSKDGTYEQDF. The CDR3 nucleotides are TGCGCCAGCAGTAAGGACGGAACCTACGAGCAGGACTTC.

A word on this clone: At one boundary the junction diverges from the germline segment, which might be a read error. CDR3 amino acids: CCALKAGTQPQHF. The CDR3 DNA reads TGCTGTGCGCTGAAGGCAGGCACTCAGCCCCAGCATTTT. This rearrangement joins TRBV20-1 to TRBJ1-5; D remains ambiguous. Germline CDR1 is DFQATT and CDR2 is SNEGSKA (reference sequence). This CDR3 is built from 13 residues.

There are many counts of this clone. The gene calls are TRBV28 and TRBJ1-1, with no clear D. Looked up from germline, CDR1 is MDHEN and CDR2 is SYDVKM. V lost 2 bases to trimming and J lost 1 base, with 5 bases between them. The CDR3 has 13 residues. The CDR3 reads CASSLQANTEAFF. Written as DNA, the CDR3 is TGTGCCAGCAGTTTACAGGCGAACACTGAAGCTTTCTTT.

The table lists this clone with many counts. The chain has TRBV19 and TRBJ1-1; TRBD1 might be the D (5 bases). CDR3 size: 13 residues. The germline V and J ends were trimmed by 5 bases and 3 bases, with 10 bases remaining between them. Germline V gene lookup returns CDR1 LNHDA and CDR2 SQIVND (reference sequence). CDR3 sequence (DNA): TGTGCCAGTAGTCGGTCCAGGGACACTGAAGCTTTCTTT. As protein: CASSRSRDTEAFF.

This clone has only a few counts. The chain couples TRBV6-4 to TRBJ2-1; 8 bases agree with TRBD1. The CDR3 covers 15 residues. Germline assignment: CDR1 MRHNA and CDR2 SNTAGT. Germline trimming cut 2 bases from V and 0 bases from J; bases unmatched to any gene: 0. DNA for the CDR3: TGTGCCAGCAGTGACACAGGGGGCTCCTACAATGAGCAGTTCTTC. Translating it yields CASSDTGGSYNEQFF.

Ten or more counts support this clone. The V call is TRBV20-1, the J call TRBJ1-1; D remains unclear. The germline V gene has CDR1 DFQATT and CDR2 SNEGSKA (reference sequence). CDR3 size: 14 residues. V lost 5 bases, J lost 1 base, and 14 bases lay in between. The CDR3 DNA follows: TGCAGTGCTTCACCACCCGGCGCGAACACTGAAGCTTTCTTT. Amino acids: CSASPPGANTEAFF.

This clone has at least ten counts. This chain links TRBV12-5 with TRBJ2-7; D is possibly TRBD2 (6 bases). V lost 0 bases and J 4 bases, leaving 19 bases between the germline ends. The CDR3 length is 17 residues. Germline values: CDR1 LGHNT, CDR2 FRNRAP. The CDR3 bases are TGTGCTAGTGGTTTGGTACGAGCGGGCTTTACCCATTACGAGCAGTACTTC. Translating it yields CASGLVRAGFTHYEQYF.

This clone was picked up many times. This chain links TRBV18 with TRBJ2-6; D remains ambiguous. In germline, CDR1 is KGHSH, CDR2 LQKENI. V dropped 6 bases and J dropped 0 bases, with 15 bases sitting between them. This CDR3 is 17 amino acids long. In DNA form, the CDR3 reads TGTGCCAGCTCCCCCGGAGCAGCGCGCTCTGGGGCCAACGTCCTGACTTTC. Translating gives CASSPGAARSGANVLTF.